This is a list of T cell receptor beta chains from one sample in a study of immune heterogeneity within non-small cell lung tumors. MiXCR was run by TCRdb on the multiplex PCR reads, yielding one entry per CDR3 protein. The table shows more than 9,500 distinct CDR3 sequences, with around 22% occurring only once. The sample was lung tumor tissue. The receptor set was obtained from a man between 60 and 70 years old with non-small cell lung cancer. The CDR3 runs from the conserved cysteine through the conserved F or W. The D gene is left open where the match is weak. Size tells how often a clone was seen (once, few, many) or the class of an expanded clone, and some rows leave it out.

V,J,size,D,length,DNA,CDR3
TRBV27,TRBJ2-5,.,.,14,TGTGCCAGCAGTCGATCAGACGTCCAAGAGACCCAGTACTTC,CASSRSDVQETQYF
TRBV20-1,TRBJ2-5,few,TRBD1,16,TGCAGTGCTAGAGATGAGGGGCAGGGGGTGGGAGAGACCCAGTACTTC,CSARDEGQGVGETQYF
TRBV9,TRBJ1-2,few,.,13,TGTGCCAGCACCCCCTCCGGGAACTATGGCTACACCTTC,CASTPSGNYGYTF
TRBV28,TRBJ2-7,medium-sized,.,14,TGTGCCAGCAGTTTAGGGACCAGGGGAGACGAGCAGTACTTC,CASSLGTRGDEQYF
TRBV7-6,TRBJ2-7,medium-sized,.,14,TGTGCCAGCAGCTTAGAGTTTGCCAGGGACGAGCAGTACTTC,CASSLEFARDEQYF
TRBV4-1,TRBJ2-5,.,.,15,TGCGCCAGCAGCCAAGGTGGCGGCAGCCAAGAGACCCAGTACTTC,CASSQGGGSQETQYF
TRBV5-1,TRBJ2-7,.,.,12,TGCGCCAGCAGCTTTGGGGGTAACGAGCAGTACTTC,CASSFGGNEQYF
TRBV10-3,TRBJ2-1,few,TRBD2,15,TGTGCCATCAGTGGGTGGGCTAGCGGAAACAATGAGCAGTTCTTC,CAISGWASGNNEQFF
TRBV7-2,TRBJ2-4,medium-sized,.,13,TGTGCCAGCAGCTTTACCCCGAGGGACATTCAGTACTTC,CASSFTPRDIQYF
TRBV30,TRBJ2-1,many,.,14,TGTGCCTGGAACACGGGAGTTCTCTACAATGAGCAGTTCTTC,CAWNTGVLYNEQFF
TRBV11-3,TRBJ2-7,few,TRBD1,15,TGTGCCAGCAGCTCGCCCAGGACAGGGAGGTACGAGCAGTACTTC,CASSSPRTGRYEQYF
TRBV19,TRBJ2-5,.,.,12,TGTGCCAGTAATATGCGCGGGGAGACCCAGTACTTC,CASNMRGETQYF
TRBV10-3,TRBJ2-3,.,TRBD2,18,TGTGCCATCAGTTTCGATCGGGGACTAGCGGGAACCCGAGATACGCAGTATTTT,CAISFDRGLAGTRDTQYF
TRBV27,TRBJ2-1,.,.,16,TGTGCCATCAGCTTTTTTGTTGGGCCGGTCCGCAACGCGCAGTTCTTC,CAISFFVGPVRNAQFF
TRBV2,TRBJ2-7,few,.,11,TGTGCCAGCAGTGAACGGTACGAGCAGTACTTC,CASSERYEQYF
TRBV20-1,TRBJ2-3,few,TRBD2,15,TGCAGTGCTCCGGGCGGGAGGGCCGGCACAGATACGCAGTATTTT,CSAPGGRAGTDTQYF
TRBV19,TRBJ1-2,.,.,16,TGTGCCAGTAGTATTTCCCCCCTCCAGGGAGCAGTAGGCTACACCTTC,CASSISPLQGAVGYTF